This T cell receptor (beta chain) was sequenced for a study of blood T cell repertoires in COVID-19. Overall study: Sources were T cells, B-cell-depleted T cells, or PBMCs; the material itself was cDNA or gDNA.

Germline CDR1 reads MGHRA; CDR2 reads YSYEKL. This CDR3 is 11 amino acids long. Deletions cut 4 bases from V and 5 bases from J, with 5 bases between. This clone occurred a few times. Authors' methods: Estimates of nucleated cell counts were drawn from the amplification of reference gene primers. TCRdb's table, derived via immunoSEQ multiplex PCR, lists solely in-frame clones and lacks some. That table furnishes V, J and clone size, whereas the DNA furnished D and trimming. The sample holds about 240,000 clones, 86% seen once. Patients from Seattle were sampled longitudinally, starting during active infection.

J is TRBJ2-5 and V is TRBV4-1; D remains unclear. Sequencing was done on a sample of peripheral blood. The sequence was collected from a woman aged 45-65 years with COVID-19, enrolled during active disease. The CDR3 coding sequence is TGCGCCAGCAGCCCTAGTGAGACCCAGTACTTC. It yields the protein CASSPSETQYF.